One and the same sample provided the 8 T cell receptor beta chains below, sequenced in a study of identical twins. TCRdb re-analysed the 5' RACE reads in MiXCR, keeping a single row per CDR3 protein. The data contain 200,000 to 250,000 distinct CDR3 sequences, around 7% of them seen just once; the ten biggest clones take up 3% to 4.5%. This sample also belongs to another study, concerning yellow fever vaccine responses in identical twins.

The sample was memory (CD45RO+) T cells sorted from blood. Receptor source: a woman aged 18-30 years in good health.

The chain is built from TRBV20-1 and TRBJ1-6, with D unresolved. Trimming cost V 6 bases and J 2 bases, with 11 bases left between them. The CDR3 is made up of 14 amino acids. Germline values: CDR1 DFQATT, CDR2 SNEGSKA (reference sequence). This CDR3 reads CSAPGRPYNSPLHF. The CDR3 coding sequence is TGCAGTGCGCCAGGACGGCCCTATAATTCACCCCTCCACTTT.

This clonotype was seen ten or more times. CDR3 DNA sequence: TGTGCCAGCAGCTTAAACCCGACGATTTCATACGAGCAGTACTTC. Protein product: CASSLNPTISYEQYF. The genes are TRBV11-2 and TRBJ2-7, with D uncertain. CDR1 and CDR2 (germline): SGHAT, FQNNGV. The CDR3 contains 15 residues. The ends were cut back, 2 bases at V and 4 bases at J, with 15 bases in the middle.

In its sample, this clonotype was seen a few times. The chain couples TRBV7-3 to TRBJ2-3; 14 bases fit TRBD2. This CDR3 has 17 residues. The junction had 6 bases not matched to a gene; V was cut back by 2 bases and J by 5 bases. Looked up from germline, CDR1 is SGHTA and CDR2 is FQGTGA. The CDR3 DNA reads TGTGCCAGCAGCTTAGTCGGGGGACTAGCGGGAGTAGATACGCAGTATTTT. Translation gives CASSLVGGLAGVDTQYF.

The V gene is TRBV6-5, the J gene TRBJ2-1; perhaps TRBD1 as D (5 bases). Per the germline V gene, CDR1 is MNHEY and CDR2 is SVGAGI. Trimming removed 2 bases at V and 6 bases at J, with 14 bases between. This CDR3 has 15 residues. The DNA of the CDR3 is TGTGCCAGCAGTTACGTCGCAGGGAAGGTCAATGAGCAGTTCTTC. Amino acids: CASSYVAGKVNEQFF.

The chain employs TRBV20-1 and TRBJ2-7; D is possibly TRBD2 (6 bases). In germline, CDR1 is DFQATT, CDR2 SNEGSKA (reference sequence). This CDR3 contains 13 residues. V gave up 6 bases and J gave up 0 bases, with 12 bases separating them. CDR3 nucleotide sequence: TGCAGTGCCGAATCCGGGAGCTCCTACGAGCAGTACTTC. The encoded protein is CSAESGSSYEQYF.

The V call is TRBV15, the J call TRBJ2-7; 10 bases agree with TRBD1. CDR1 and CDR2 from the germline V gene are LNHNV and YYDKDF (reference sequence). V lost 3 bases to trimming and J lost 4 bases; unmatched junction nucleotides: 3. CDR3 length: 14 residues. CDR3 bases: TGTGCCACCAGCAGGGACAGGGGGGGTTACGAGCAGTACTTC. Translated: CATSRDRGGYEQYF.

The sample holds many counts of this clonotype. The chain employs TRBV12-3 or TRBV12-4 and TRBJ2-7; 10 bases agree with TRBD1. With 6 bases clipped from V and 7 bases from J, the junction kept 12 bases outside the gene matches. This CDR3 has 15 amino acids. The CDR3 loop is CASSQGQGRLYEQYV. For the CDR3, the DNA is TGTGCCAGCAGCCAGGGACAGGGGAGGTTGTATGAGCAGTACGTC.

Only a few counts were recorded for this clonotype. This CDR3 is CASRAAQGGEKLFF. The CDR3, as DNA: TGTGCCAGCAGGGCGGCACAGGGAGGGGAAAAACTGTTTTTT. The rearrangement links TRBV2 to TRBJ1-4; a possible D gene is TRBD1 (6 bases). CDR3 length: 14 amino acids. V lost 6 bases and J lost 8, with 16 bases in between. Germline loops: CDR1 SNHLY, CDR2 FYNNEI.